This T cell receptor (beta chain) was retrieved from a study of T cell responses to AZD1222 COVID-19 vaccine (dated by TCRdb to the early 2020s). Study-wide context: A total of 230 to 250 trial participants underwent TCR sequencing, of whom roughly 210 had received two doses of AZD1222 and 26 had received two doses of the MenACWY control vaccine. Trial participants were enrolled into age subgroups of 18-55, 56-69 and 70-plus years, which contained about 150, 28 and 57 TCR-sequenced participants, respectively.

Points on this clone: Its specific antigen is unknown. Base qualities are missing; no much larger clone stands one base away. This sample also contains other DNA sequences that code for the same CDR3.

On the study overall, not on this receptor specifically: No day 14 peak-response samples were available, so repertoires were characterized only after the peak T cell response. Participants were mostly white British and included more females than males, and it was suggested by the authors that clonal diversity may have been underestimated. Reportedly, almost half of the unique spike-specific TCRs recognized epitopes lying outside the regions that are mutated in the B.1.351 and B.1.1.7 variants. After two AZD1222 doses, both the breadth and the depth of spike-specific TCRs were significantly higher than at day 0 and than in MenACWY recipients. Only a handful of AZD1222 recipients were SARS-CoV-2 seropositive at baseline, limiting conclusions about previously exposed vaccinees. Vaccine-associated CD4 TCRs spanned the whole spike protein, with dominant responses in regions 160-218 and 743-854. The 56-69-year group was small, and its depth increase did not reach significance, likely because of low power.

The sample's time point label, decoded: baseline before first vaccination. What this sample's treatment or condition label stands for: meningococcal conjugate vaccine given as trial control. Vaccinee samples were obtained from the UK trials COV001 and COV002, which included a single-blind randomized controlled phase 2/3 trial of AZD1222 (ChAdOx1 nCoV-19) in healthy adults. For TCRbeta chain sequencing, PBMC samples from trial participants were taken at day 0 and at day 28 after the second dose. The CDR3 regions of human TCRbeta chains were analyzed by immunosequencing. In the authors' own workflow: Repertoire TCRs were matched against a reference library of SARS-CoV-2-specific TCRs generated with the MIRA antigen-specificity platform. Breadth was defined as the fraction of unique TCRs that were SARS-CoV-2-associated, and depth was defined as the fraction of total T cells that were SARS-CoV-2-associated. Each spike-specific TCR was assigned to its reactive spike region and to a CD4 or CD8 class using the MIRA data. Log10-transformed breadth and depth values were compared by one-way ANOVA with Sidak's multiple comparisons tests. The clones in this table, taken by TCRdb from immuneACCESS, are in-frame only. Not every clone is retained; where verified, under half of the shortfall comes from an unresolved V gene, and the cause of the rest is unknown. That table gives V, J and clone size, and the DNA gave D and trimming. In this sample the table shows about 130,000 clones, roughly 88% of which occur a single time. About 4.3% of the sample comes from the top ten.

The CDR3 covers 13 residues, taking in both the cysteine and the phenylalanine. The sequence is cut down to CDR3 DNA, 39 bases in frame from base 1. Via the germline V gene (reference sequence), CDR1 is SGHKS and CDR2 YYEKEE. The junction shows trimming of 0 bases on V and 2 bases on J, plus 5 bases between the germline ends. The source is an adult in good health. Rearrangement joined TRBV5-5 to TRBJ1-2; the D gene identity is not certain. The sample was peripheral blood, taken on day 0 of MenACWY control vaccination. Here is the DNA: TGTGCCAGCAGCTTGGACGGAAACTATGGCTACACCTTC. Its protein reads: CASSLDGNYGYTF.